Each of the 13 T cell receptor beta chains below was sequenced from the same sample in a study of blood T cell repertoires in COVID-19. Data came from immunoSEQ multiplex PCR; TCRdb stores just in-frame clones and leaves some out. The sample lists about 230,000 clones; about 85% were seen once. Sequencing was carried out using peripheral blood. The receptors here all came from a man in his forties with acute or convalescent COVID-19.

This clone has more than one count but fewer than ten. This chain links TRBV9 with TRBJ2-1; 9 bases align to TRBD2. Germline V gives CDR1 SGDLS, CDR2 YYNGEE. With V trimmed by 3 bases and J by 3 bases, 13 bases remained unmatched. The CDR3 spans 18 residues. In nucleotides, the CDR3 is TGTGCCAGCAGCGCCGTGGGCCTGCGGGGGGGTGACTACAATGAGCAGTTCTTC. The encoded protein is CASSAVGLRGGDYNEQFF. The full variable domain, rest sourced from reference TRBV9 and TRBJ2-1, is DSGVTQTPKHLITATGQRVTLRCSPRSGDLSVYWYQQSLDQGLQFLIQYYNGEERAKGNILERFSAQQFPDLHSELNLSSLELGDSALYFCASSAVGLRGGDYNEQFFGPGTRLTVL.

J is TRBJ1-3 and V is TRBV5-4, with D maybe TRBD1 (5 bases). The V end lost 4 bases, the J end lost 0 bases, and 17 bases lay between the germline ends. The CDR3 is 17 residues long. CDR1 is SGHNT and CDR2 is YYREEE in the germline V gene (reference sequence). The CDR3 sequence is CASSLGGGTTSGNTIYF. CDR3 sequence (DNA): TGTGCCAGCAGCCTTGGGGGAGGGACCACCTCTGGAAACACCATATATTTT.

This clone was recorded once. The gene calls are TRBV7-3 and TRBJ2-1; perhaps TRBD2 as D (6 bases). The germline V gene has CDR1 SGHTA and CDR2 FQGTGA. There are 15 residues in the CDR3. Trimming took 4 bases from V and 4 from J, leaving 14 bases between them. Here the CDR3 reads CASSSGTGRYNEQFF. The CDR3, as DNA: TGTGCCAGCAGCTCCGGGACTGGCCGATACAATGAGCAGTTCTTC.

The chain has TRBV5-1 and TRBJ1-1; D is unresolved. V dropped 8 bases and J dropped 6 bases, with 14 bases sitting between them. The germline V gene has CDR1 SGHRS and CDR2 YFSETQ. The length of the CDR3 is 12 residues. This CDR3 is CASSEEGAEAFF. DNA of the CDR3: TGCGCCAGTAGCGAAGAGGGAGCTGAAGCTTTCTTT.

This rearrangement joins TRBV11-2 to TRBJ2-7; D is undetermined. Trimming pared 4 bases from V and 2 bases from J, leaving 6 bases between. This CDR3 spans 12 amino acids. In germline, CDR1 is SGHAT, CDR2 FQNNGV. Here the CDR3 DNA reads TGTGCCAGCAGCTCGTTTACCTACGAGCAGTACTTC. Translating gives CASSSFTYEQYF.

The chain is built from TRBV27 and TRBJ2-7; D is unclear. This CDR3 region has 15 residues. V gave up 2 bases and J gave up 7 bases, with 18 bases separating them. Per germline, CDR1 MNHEY and CDR2 SMNVEV (reference sequence). The CDR3 nucleotides read TGTGCCAGCAGTTTAGGTAGGAGTCGGGTGGATGAGCAGTACTTC. As protein: CASSLGRSRVDEQYF.

This clone was detected only a few times. The V and J genes are TRBV7-2 and TRBJ2-2, with TRBD2 identical over 9 bases. The germline V gene encodes CDR1 SGHTA and CDR2 FQGNSA. V gave up 8 bases and J gave up 5 bases; unmatched junction bases: 9. This CDR3 region has 15 residues. The CDR3 region has the DNA TGTGCCAGCTCTGGGACTAGCAAGGGGACCGGGGAGCTGTTTTTT. Translated, it gives CASSGTSKGTGELFF.

The table lists this clone with a few counts. The rearrangement links TRBV7-9 to TRBJ1-4, with D possibly being TRBD1 (5 bases). Germline V gene lookup returns CDR1 SEHNR and CDR2 FQNEAQ (reference sequence). The CDR3 contains 16 residues. With 7 bases removed from V and 8 bases from J, the gap between germline ends came to 23 bases. The CDR3 nucleotides are TGTGCCAGCACCATAGGAGTGGGGCAGGGCCGGGAAAAACTGTTTTTT. Translated: CASTIGVGQGREKLFF.

This clone occurred a few times. The CDR3 DNA reads as TGTGCCAGCAGCTCCGTAGGACAGGCAGATACGCAGTATTTT. It encodes CASSSVGQADTQYF. The chain employs TRBV9 and TRBJ2-3; 7 nucleotides match TRBD1. V lost 4 bases, J lost 4 bases, and 6 bases stayed unmatched. Germline CDR1 is SGDLS and CDR2 is YYNGEE. The CDR3 runs to 14 residues.

The V gene is TRBV27, the J gene TRBJ2-3; the D is unclear. V lost 6 bases, J lost 4 bases, and 11 bases lay in between. Germline values: CDR1 MNHEY, CDR2 SMNVEV (reference sequence). This CDR3 contains 13 residues. The CDR3 bases are TGTGCCAGCAGATTTCGGGTTTCAGATACGCAGTATTTT. Translated: CASRFRVSDTQYF.

This clone was counted a few times. The chain couples TRBV6-2 or TRBV6-3 to TRBJ1-1; D is undetermined. V dropped 2 bases and J dropped 0 bases, with 10 bases sitting between them. CDR3 length: 15 residues. CDR1 and CDR2 from the germline V gene are MNHEY and SVGEGT. The CDR3 coding sequence is TGTGCCAGCAGTTACGGGCGATCTCTGAACACTGAAGCTTTCTTT. Translating gives CASSYGRSLNTEAFF.

The rearrangement links TRBV7-8 to TRBJ2-7; 10 nucleotides line up with TRBD1. Germline loops: CDR1 SGHVS, CDR2 FQNEAQ. The junction had 7 bases not matched to a gene; V was cut back by 5 bases and J by 6 bases. The CDR3 length is 14 residues. CDR3 bases: TGTGCCAGCAGCCCCGGACAGGGGGTTGCCGAGCAGTACTTC. Its protein is CASSPGQGVAEQYF.

In this sample, this clone turned up a few times. The chain combines TRBV6-5 with TRBJ1-1; D gene unclear. The CDR3 is made up of 10 amino acids. Germline V gene lookup returns CDR1 MNHEY and CDR2 SVGAGI. Trimming pared 9 bases from V and 7 bases from J, leaving 9 bases between. This chain's CDR3 is CASIQNEAFF. The CDR3, as DNA: TGTGCCAGTATCCAGAATGAAGCTTTCTTT.